This T cell receptor beta chain comes out of a study of blood T cell repertoires in COVID-19. The method was immunoSEQ multiplex PCR; TCRdb's version includes in-frame clones alone and lacks a portion of them. The data show roughly 290,000 clones, 70% to 90% seen once. The CDR3 totals 15 residues. V was clipped by 2 bases and J by 1 base; unmatched bases: 5. Germline V gives CDR1 SGHNT, CDR2 YENEEA. Sequenced: peripheral blood. This rearrangement joins TRBV11-3 to TRBJ2-7; 7 positions match TRBD1. The sequence came from a woman aged 55-75 years with acute or convalescent COVID-19. CDR3 sequence: CASSLRAGGSYEQYF. DNA for the CDR3: TGTGCCAGCAGCTTACGGGCAGGGGGTTCCTACGAGCAGTACTTC.